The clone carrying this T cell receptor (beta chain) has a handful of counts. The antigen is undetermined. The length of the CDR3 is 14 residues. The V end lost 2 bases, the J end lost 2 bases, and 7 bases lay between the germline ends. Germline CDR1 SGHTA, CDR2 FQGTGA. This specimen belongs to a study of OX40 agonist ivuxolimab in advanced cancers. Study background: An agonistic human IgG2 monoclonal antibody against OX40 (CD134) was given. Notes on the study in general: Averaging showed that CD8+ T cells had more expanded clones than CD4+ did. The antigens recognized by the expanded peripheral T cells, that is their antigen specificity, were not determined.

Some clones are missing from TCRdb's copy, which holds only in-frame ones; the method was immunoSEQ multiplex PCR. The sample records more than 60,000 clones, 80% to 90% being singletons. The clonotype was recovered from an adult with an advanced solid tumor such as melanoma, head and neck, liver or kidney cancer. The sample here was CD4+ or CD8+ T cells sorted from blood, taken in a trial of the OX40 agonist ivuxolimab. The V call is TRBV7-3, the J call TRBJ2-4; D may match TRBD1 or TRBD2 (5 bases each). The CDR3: CASSLGGSKNIQYF. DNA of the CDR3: TGTGCCAGCAGCTTAGGGGGTTCCAAAAACATTCAGTACTTC.